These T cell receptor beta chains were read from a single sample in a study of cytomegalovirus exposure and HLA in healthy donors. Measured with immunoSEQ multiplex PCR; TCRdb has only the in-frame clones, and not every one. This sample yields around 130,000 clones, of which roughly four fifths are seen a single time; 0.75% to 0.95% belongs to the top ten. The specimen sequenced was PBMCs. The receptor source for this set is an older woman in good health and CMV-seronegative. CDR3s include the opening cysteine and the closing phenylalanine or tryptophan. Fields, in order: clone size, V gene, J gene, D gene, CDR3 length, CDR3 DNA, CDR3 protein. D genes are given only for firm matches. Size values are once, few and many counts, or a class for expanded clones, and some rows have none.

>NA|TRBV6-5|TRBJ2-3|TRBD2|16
TGTGCCAGCAGTTACTCGCGGGGGGGTTCAGCAGATACGCAGTATTTT
CASSYSRGGSADTQYF
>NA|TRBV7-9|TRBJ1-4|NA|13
TGTGCCAGCACCCAGGCCGGGAGCGAAAAACTGTTTTTT
CASTQAGSEKLFF
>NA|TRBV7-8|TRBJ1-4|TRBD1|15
TGTGCCAGCAGCGCCAACAGGGGGTATAATGAAAAACTGTTTTTT
CASSANRGYNEKLFF
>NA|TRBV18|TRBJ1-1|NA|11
TGTGCCACCTCCATTAACACTGAAGCTTTCTTT
CATSINTEAFF
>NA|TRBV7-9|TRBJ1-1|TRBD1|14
TGTGCCAGCAGCCGACAGGGGGGAACAGGTGAAGCTTTCTTT
CASSRQGGTGEAFF
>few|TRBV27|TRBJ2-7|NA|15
TGTGCCAGCAGTTTATCCCCAGGGGCGAGCCTAGGGCAGTACTTC
CASSLSPGASLGQYF
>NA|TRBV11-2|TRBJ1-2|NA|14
TGTGCCAGCAGCTTGCTGCAGACTAACTATGGCTACACCTTC
CASSLLQTNYGYTF
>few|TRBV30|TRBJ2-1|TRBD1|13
TGTGCCTGGAGTACCGACAGGGGCAATGAGCAGTTCTTC
CAWSTDRGNEQFF
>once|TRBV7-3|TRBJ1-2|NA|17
TGTGCCAGCAGCTTAGATGGGGGCCCCGGGTTCGGCTATGGCTACACCTTC
CASSLDGGPGFGYGYTF
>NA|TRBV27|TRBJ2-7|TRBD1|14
TGTGCCAGCAGTCTAAGGACAGGGCCCTGGGAGCAGTACTTC
CASSLRTGPWEQYF
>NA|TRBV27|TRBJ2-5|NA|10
TGTGCCAGCAGTCCCCTGTCCCAGTACTTC
CASSPLSQYF
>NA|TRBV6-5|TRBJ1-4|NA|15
TGTGCCAGCAGTTACTCGTCCGGGGGAGGTGAAAAACTGTTTTTT
CASSYSSGGGEKLFF
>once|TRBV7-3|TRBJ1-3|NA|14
TGTGCCAGCGGGAGTAGGTCCTCTGGAAACACCATATATTTT
CASGSRSSGNTIYF
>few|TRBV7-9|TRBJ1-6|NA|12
TGTGCCAGCAGGGTATACGGTTCACCCCTCCACTTT
CASRVYGSPLHF
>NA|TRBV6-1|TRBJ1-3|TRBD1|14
TGTGCCAGCAGGAGGACAGGGGCTGGAAACACCATATATTTT
CASRRTGAGNTIYF
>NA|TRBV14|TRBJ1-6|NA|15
TGTGCCAGCAGCCAAGCAGGGGCGGGTACTTCACCCCTCCACTTT
CASSQAGAGTSPLHF
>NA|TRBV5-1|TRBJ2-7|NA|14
TGCGCCAGCAGCTTGGAGGAGGGTTCCAACGAGCAGTACTTC
CASSLEEGSNEQYF
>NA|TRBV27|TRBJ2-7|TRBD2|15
TGTGCCAGCAGTTTATCGGCGGGAGGCCCCCACGAGCAGTACTTC
CASSLSAGGPHEQYF
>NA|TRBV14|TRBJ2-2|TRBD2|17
TGTGCCAGCAGCCAAATCTCGGGACTAGCCCACACCGGGGAGCTGTTTTTT
CASSQISGLAHTGELFF
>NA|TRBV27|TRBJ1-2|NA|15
TGTGCCAGCAGCCCTAGCGCCGGGAGTAACTATGGCTACACCTTC
CASSPSAGSNYGYTF
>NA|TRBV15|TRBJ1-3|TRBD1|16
TGTGCCACCAGCAGACTACAGGGGGCGGTTGGAAACACCATATATTTT
CATSRLQGAVGNTIYF
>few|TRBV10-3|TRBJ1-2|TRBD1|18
TGTGCCATCAGTGCATTAGGATCCGACAGGGGGCATTCTGGTGGCTACACCTTC
CAISALGSDRGHSGGYTF
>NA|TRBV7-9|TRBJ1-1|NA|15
TGTGCCAGCACCCTCACGTTTGGGGCGCATCCTGAAGCTTTCTTT
CASTLTFGAHPEAFF
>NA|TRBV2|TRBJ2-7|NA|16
TGTGCCAGCAGTGGAATTAGCGCGACTCATAGAGACGAGCAGTACTTC
CASSGISATHRDEQYF
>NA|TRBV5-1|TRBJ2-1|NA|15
TGCGCCAGCAGCTTGGCGGCAGGGGCCATCAATGAGCAGTTCTTC
CASSLAAGAINEQFF
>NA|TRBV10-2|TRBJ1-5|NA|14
TGCGCCAGCAGCCCCTTAGTGTTCAATCAGCCCCAGCATTTT
CASSPLVFNQPQHF
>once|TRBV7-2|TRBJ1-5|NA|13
TGTGCCAGCAGCTTGACACAGAATCAGCCCCAGCATTTT
CASSLTQNQPQHF
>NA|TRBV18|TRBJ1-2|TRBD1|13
TGTGCCAGCTCACCAAGGACAGGGGATGGCTACACCTTC
CASSPRTGDGYTF
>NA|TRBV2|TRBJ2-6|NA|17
TGTGCCAGCAGTGCTCGGGGACACCGCTCTGGGGCCAACGTCCTGACTTTC
CASSARGHRSGANVLTF
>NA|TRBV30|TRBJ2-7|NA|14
TGTGCCTGGAGTGTTGGGGTCCCTACGGGAGAGCAGTACTTC
CAWSVGVPTGEQYF
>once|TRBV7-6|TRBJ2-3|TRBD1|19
TGTGCCAGCAGCTTAGTTGACGGGAGCCGGGACAGGGTATCAAATACGCAGTATTTT
CASSLVDGSRDRVSNTQYF
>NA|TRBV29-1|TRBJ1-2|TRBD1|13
TGCAGCGTTGGAGGGGGCGCCTACTATGGCTACACCTTC
CSVGGGAYYGYTF
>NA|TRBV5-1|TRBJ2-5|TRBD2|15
TGCGCCAGCAGCTTTGGAGCGGGGGGCGGGGAGACCCAGTACTTC
CASSFGAGGGETQYF
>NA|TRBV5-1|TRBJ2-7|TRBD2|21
TGCGCCAGCAGCCCCCTACCTTCACTAGCGGGATCGAAAGTCGGTAGGTACGAGCAGTACTTC
CASSPLPSLAGSKVGRYEQYF
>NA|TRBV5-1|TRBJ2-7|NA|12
TGCGCCAGCAGCTATGACTCGGGCGAGCAGTACTTC
CASSYDSGEQYF
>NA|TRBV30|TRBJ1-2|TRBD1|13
TGTGCCTGGAGTCCATCCAGGGGGCAGGGCTACACCTTC
CAWSPSRGQGYTF
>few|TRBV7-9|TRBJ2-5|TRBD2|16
TGTTCCAGCAGCCCCCCGGTGGGTAGCGGGGTCGAGACCCAGTACTTC
CSSSPPVGSGVETQYF
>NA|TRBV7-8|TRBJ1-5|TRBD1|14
TGTGCCAGCAGCGGGGGACAGAGCAATCAGCCCCAGCATTTT
CASSGGQSNQPQHF
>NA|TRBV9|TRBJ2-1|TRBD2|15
TGTGCCAGCAGCGTAGCGGGGGGGCACTACAATGAGCAGTTCTTC
CASSVAGGHYNEQFF
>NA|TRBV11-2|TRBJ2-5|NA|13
TGTGCCAGCAGCTTATACAGAGCAGAGACCCAGTACTTC
CASSLYRAETQYF
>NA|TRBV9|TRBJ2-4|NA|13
TGTGCCAGCAGCGCCCGCGGAGTGGACATTCAGTACTTC
CASSARGVDIQYF
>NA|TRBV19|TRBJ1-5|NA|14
TGTGCCTGCAAACAACAGGGCGAGGGTCAGCCCCAGCATTTT
CACKQQGEGQPQHF
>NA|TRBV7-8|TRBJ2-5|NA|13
TGTGCCAGCAGCTTGAACAGACAAGAGACCCAGTACTTC
CASSLNRQETQYF
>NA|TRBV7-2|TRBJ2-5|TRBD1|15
TGTGCCAGCAGCTTGATCAGGGGGACATGGGAGACCCAGTACTTC
CASSLIRGTWETQYF